This TCR beta chain was retrieved from a study of blood T cell repertoires in COVID-19. Generated by immunoSEQ multiplex PCR, the TCRdb table keeps only in-frame clones and is missing some. The top ten clones hold about an eighth of a sample with under 350,000 clones, 85% of them seen once. This clonotype originated in a human donor in a cohort sampled during active COVID-19. Sequencing was performed on peripheral blood.

CDR3 in amino acids: CASSLGWGPYNEQFF. CDR3 coding DNA: TGTGCCAGCAGCTTAGGATGGGGGCCATACAATGAGCAGTTCTTC. This chain connects TRBV11-3 to TRBJ2-1, with D perhaps matching TRBD1 (6 bases). Deletions cut 1 base from V and 4 bases from J, with 11 bases between. Germline loops: CDR1 SGHNT, CDR2 YENEEA. This CDR3 has 15 amino acids.